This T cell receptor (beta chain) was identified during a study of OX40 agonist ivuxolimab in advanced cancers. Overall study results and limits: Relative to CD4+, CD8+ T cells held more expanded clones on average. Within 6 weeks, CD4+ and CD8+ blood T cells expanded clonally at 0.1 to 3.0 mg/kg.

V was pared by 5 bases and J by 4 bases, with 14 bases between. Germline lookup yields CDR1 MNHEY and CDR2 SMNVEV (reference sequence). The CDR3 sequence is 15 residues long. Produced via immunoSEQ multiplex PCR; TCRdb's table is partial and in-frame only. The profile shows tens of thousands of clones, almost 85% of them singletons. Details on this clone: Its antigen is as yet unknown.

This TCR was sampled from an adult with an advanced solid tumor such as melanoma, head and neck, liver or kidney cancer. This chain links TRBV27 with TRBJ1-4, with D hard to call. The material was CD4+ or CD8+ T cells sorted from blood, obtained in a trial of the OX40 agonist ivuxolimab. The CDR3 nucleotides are TGTGCCAGCAGTCCCTCATTGAACGTTAATGAAAAACTGTTTTTT. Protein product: CASSPSLNVNEKLFF.